Given below is one TCR beta chain in context. The target antigen is unknown. The PCR made use of 60 Vbeta and 13 Jbeta primers. Here immunoSEQ multiplex PCR was the method, and the copy in TCRdb shows in-frame clones only, minus some. The sample has about 170,000 clones; over 80% are singletons. CDR3 size: 16 residues. The V and J ends lost 0 bases and 5 bases, in that order; junction bases with no gene match: 8. Per the germline V gene, CDR1 is SGHDN and CDR2 is FVKESK. The data are from a study of cytomegalovirus exposure and HLA in healthy donors. For the study at large: Early released data comprised some 85 million unique TCRs from HLA-typed donors. Membership in the Caucasian-associated ancestry cluster was found for about 84% of almost 400 genotyped donors.

General study points: In vitro assays verified that three CMV-associated chains recognized CMV antigens specifically. As a later analysis revealed, most CMV-associated TCR beta chains appeared HLA-restricted.

The specimen was PBMCs. The chain is built from TRBV14 and TRBJ1-2; 8 bases line up with TRBD1. The receptor's source is a boy aged 2-15 years in good health and CMV-seronegative. The CDR3 region is CASSQDPRTGNYGYTF. The DNA of the CDR3 is TGTGCCAGCAGCCAAGATCCTAGGACAGGGAATTATGGCTACACCTTC. Together with reference TRBV14 and TRBJ1-2, the CDR3 gives the full variable domain: EAGVTQFPSHSVIEKGQTVTLRCDPISGHDNLYWYRRVMGKEIKFLLHFVKESKQDESGMPNNRFLAERTGGTYSTLKVQPAELEDSGVYFCASSQDPRTGNYGYTFGSGTRLTVV.